This T cell receptor beta chain is from a study of early T cells in non-severe SARS-CoV-2 infection. Findings and caveats of the study: VDJdb matching favored anti-spike CD8 responses, missing private and CD4 specificities.

Individual cDNA molecules were tagged with unique molecular identifiers. TCRdb independently ran MiXCR on the 5' RACE reads; one entry per CDR3 protein. The table shows about 60,000 distinct CDR3 sequences, with about 12% occurring only once. This clonotype was seen a few times. Its antigen is unknown. The source of this sequence is an adult who was a healthcare worker with PCR-confirmed SARS-CoV-2 infection or an uninfected control (not recorded which). The sample taken for sequencing was whole blood.

The CDR3: CASSVNPDLPYEQYF. Written as DNA, the CDR3 is TGTGCCAGCAGCGTTAATCCGGATCTCCCCTACGAGCAGTACTTC. J is TRBJ2-7 and V is TRBV9, with D unclear. Trimming removed 2 bases at V and 2 bases at J, with 14 bases between. The V gene's germline CDR1 is SGDLS and CDR2 YYNGEE. The CDR3 runs to 15 residues.